This entry concerns a single T cell receptor (beta chain). What it binds is not known. The record originates from a study of monozygotic twins with inflammatory bowel disease. Total RNA, at 3500 ng, went into every TCR library. TCRdb derives one entry per CDR3 protein from the 5' RACE reads, leaving out DNA. Here the sample table reports about 140,000 distinct CDR3 sequences. In germline, CDR1 is PRHDT, CDR2 FYEKMQ (reference sequence). The CDR3 has 13 residues. It was from whole blood, with no T cell sorting, that total RNA was isolated. General study results and limits: With others, IBD patients shared fewer clonotypes than healthy twins did, especially with disease activity. Separate T cell subtypes could not be resolved from one another.

The V call is TRBV13, the J call TRBJ2-1. Material: blood. The TCR originated in a human donor with ulcerative colitis or Crohn's disease, or a healthy co-twin of an affected twin (not recorded which). CDR3 sequence reads: CASSLNTYNEQFF.